These 7 T cell receptor beta chains were all obtained from the same sample, sequenced in a study of blood T cell repertoires in COVID-19. Using immunoSEQ multiplex PCR, the repertoire was profiled, and TCRdb retains in-frame clones only, with some absent. The sample includes 65,000 to 80,000 clones, over 70% of them seen just once. The source material was peripheral blood. These receptors all come from a man aged 50 to 59 with active COVID-19.

The rearrangement uses TRBV5-1 and TRBJ2-5; 7 bases agree with TRBD1. Germline-derived CDR1 and CDR2 are SGHRS and YFSETQ. This CDR3 comprises 14 residues. The J segment lost 3 bases and the V segment lost 4 bases, leaving 6 bases of the junction unmatched. CDR3: CASSIGTVEETQYF. Here the CDR3 DNA reads TGCGCCAGCAGCATAGGGACAGTAGAAGAGACCCAGTACTTC.

The V call is TRBV4-3, the J call TRBJ2-3; the match to TRBD2 covers 8 bases. Germline lookup yields CDR1 LGHNA and CDR2 YSLEER. The CDR3 sequence is 16 residues long. Trimming removed 0 bases from V and 10 bases from J; junction bases left unmatched: 12. The CDR3 reads CASSQERTAGGRAQYF. For the CDR3, the DNA is TGCGCCAGCAGCCAAGAAAGAACGGCGGGAGGACGTGCGCAGTATTTT.

The CDR3 DNA is TGCGCCATCAGCGGGGTCGCGGACACCGGGGAGCTGTTTTTT. Its translation is CAISGVADTGELFF. The V gene is TRBV10-1, the J gene TRBJ2-2; 7 bases line up with TRBD2. Trimming cost V 10 bases and J 3 bases; bases outside gene matches: 8. Germline V lookup: CDR1 WNHNN, CDR2 SYGVQD (reference sequence). The CDR3 runs to 14 residues.

V and J are TRBV18 and TRBJ2-3; D is ambiguous. This CDR3 contains 12 residues. Germline lookup yields CDR1 KGHSH and CDR2 LQKENI. The V gene lost 6 bases and the J gene lost 6 bases, with 10 bases spanning the gap. The CDR3 nucleotides are TGTGCCAGCTCCCCCCCCCAGGATACGCAGTATTTT. This codes for CASSPPQDTQYF.

The chain uses TRBV7-2 and TRBJ1-2; 9 nucleotides align to TRBD1. Germline CDR1 reads SGHTA; CDR2 reads FQGNSA. The V segment lost 0 bases and the J segment 1 base; nucleotides outside the gene matches: 12. This CDR3 is built from 19 residues. The CDR3 DNA follows: TGTGCCAGCAGCTTAGCCCTCCCGACAGGGGGGAAAGTTAACTATGGCTACACCTTC. Encoded protein: CASSLALPTGGKVNYGYTF.

The CDR3 region is CASSMGRAGGADTQYF. The CDR3 coding sequence is TGTGCCAGCAGCATGGGAAGAGCGGGGGGGGCAGATACGCAGTATTTT. V is TRBV7-6 and J is TRBJ2-3, with 10 bases fitting TRBD2. The CDR3 runs to 16 residues. The germline gives CDR1 SGHVS, CDR2 FNYEAQ. V was pared by 5 bases and J by 4 bases, with 9 bases of the junction left unmatched.

The genes are TRBV2 and TRBJ1-1, with 7 bases fitting TRBD1. CDR3 size: 13 residues. Germline assignment: CDR1 SNHLY and CDR2 FYNNEI. With V trimmed by 7 bases and J by 3 bases, 5 bases remained unmatched. The CDR3 nucleotides are TGTGCCAGCACAGGGGGAGAGGACACTGAAGCTTTCTTT. It specifies CASTGGEDTEAFF.